The next 18 T cell receptor beta chains were all read from a single sample in a study of blood T cell repertoires in COVID-19. Sequencing used immunoSEQ multiplex PCR; TCRdb keeps in-frame clones, though not all of them. The sample contains 180,000 or so clones, around 83% of which appear only once. The sample comprised peripheral blood. All receptors come from a man between 18 and 35 years old with acute or convalescent COVID-19.

The gene calls are TRBV19 and TRBJ1-2; the D is unclear. Germline V lookup: CDR1 LNHDA, CDR2 SQIVND (reference sequence). V shed 5 bases and J shed 2 bases, with 9 bases lying between them. The length of the CDR3 is 13 residues. CDR3 loop: CASSLSANYGYTF. CDR3 nucleotides: TGTGCCAGTAGTTTAAGTGCGAACTATGGCTACACCTTC.

The rearrangement uses TRBV4-1 and TRBJ2-7; no definite D call. CDR3 size: 14 residues. CDR1 and CDR2 from the germline V gene are MGHRA and YSYEKL. The V end lost 0 bases, the J end lost 4 bases, and 10 bases lay between the germline ends. CDR3 sequence: CASSQDPQVYEQYF. The CDR3 DNA reads TGCGCCAGCAGCCAAGATCCTCAGGTTTACGAGCAGTACTTC.

The chain recombines TRBV12-3 or TRBV12-4 with TRBJ1-5, with D perhaps matching TRBD1 (6 bases). There are 13 residues in the CDR3. The V end lost 6 bases, the J end lost 6 bases, and 12 bases lay between the germline ends. The CDR3 loop reads CASRQQDSQPQHF. CDR3 nucleotides: TGTGCCAGCAGGCAACAGGACAGTCAGCCCCAGCATTTT.

This chain links TRBV5-1 with TRBJ1-2; a possible D gene is TRBD1 (5 bases). Germline-derived CDR1 and CDR2 are SGHRS and YFSETQ. With 1 base removed from V and 7 bases from J, the gap between germline ends came to 11 bases. The CDR3 spans 13 residues. The CDR3 sequence: CASSLSGDSGYTF. The CDR3 DNA sequence: TGCGCCAGCAGCTTGTCGGGGGATTCTGGCTACACCTTC. Drawing the rest from reference TRBV5-1 and TRBJ1-2, the complete variable domain is KAGVTQTPRYLIKTRGQQVTLSCSPISGHRSVSWYQQTPGQGLQFLFEYFSETQRNKGNFPGRFSGRQFSNSRSEMNVSTLELGDSALYLCASSLSGDSGYTFGSGTRLTVV.

This sequence joins TRBV7-8 and TRBJ1-1; D gene ambiguous. Trimming took 6 bases from V and 7 from J, leaving 9 bases between them. The CDR3 spans 11 residues. From germline, CDR1 is SGHVS and CDR2 FQNEAQ. The DNA of the CDR3 is TGTGCCAGCAGGGCCGCTTTTGAAGCTTTCTTT. Protein: CASRAAFEAFF.

The V call is TRBV14, the J call TRBJ2-1; D gene uncertain. This CDR3 has 13 amino acids. Trimming shortened V by 4 bases and J by 3 bases, and 7 bases separated the two germline ends. The V gene's germline CDR1 is SGHDN and CDR2 FVKESK. The chain's CDR3 is CASSLLRYNEQFF. CDR3 sequence (DNA): TGTGCCAGCAGCCTCCTTCGCTACAATGAGCAGTTCTTC.

This clone occurred a few times. The chain uses TRBV6-6 and TRBJ2-7; TRBD1 is a possible D gene (5 bases). The CDR3 has 14 amino acids. V lost 2 bases, J lost 7 bases, and 15 bases lay in between. Germline assignment: CDR1 MNHNY and CDR2 SVGAGI (reference sequence). Here the CDR3 DNA reads TGTGCCAGCAGTTACGGTCAGGGTGTGAGGGAGCAGTACGTC. It translates to CASSYGQGVREQYV.

The chain recombines TRBV7-6 with TRBJ2-4; 11 nucleotides match TRBD2. This CDR3 region has 15 residues. Germline V gives CDR1 SGHVS, CDR2 FNYEAQ. The junction had 6 bases not matched to a gene; V was cut back by 3 bases and J by 8 bases. The CDR3 spells CASSLGSGGADIQYF. The CDR3 bases are TGTGCCAGCAGCTTGGGTAGCGGGGGGGCCGACATTCAGTACTTC.

The rearrangement links TRBV6-4 to TRBJ1-2, with 9 bases matching TRBD1. Germline CDR1 MRHNA, CDR2 SNTAGT. The CDR3 has 14 residues. J gave up 7 bases and V 3 bases, and 6 bases lay outside the gene matches. The CDR3 DNA follows: TGTGCCAGCAGTGAGGGGACAGGGCTCGGTGGCTACACCTTC. It yields the protein CASSEGTGLGGYTF.

This clone was seen only once. CDR3 region: CASSLTRSITGGSNTGELFF. CDR3 nucleotides: TGTGCCAGCAGCTTGACCAGATCAATAACAGGGGGCTCGAACACCGGGGAGCTGTTTTTT. This rearrangement joins TRBV5-8 to TRBJ2-2; 9 nucleotides line up with TRBD1. CDR3 length: 20 amino acids. CDR1 and CDR2 (germline): SGHTS, YDEGEE. V lost 1 base to trimming and J lost 0 bases; unmatched junction nucleotides: 13.

V and J are TRBV2 and TRBJ1-5; D is perhaps TRBD1 (5 bases). V was cut by 4 bases and J by 2 bases, with 9 bases left in between. The CDR3 totals 14 residues. In germline, CDR1 is SNHLY, CDR2 FYNNEI. The CDR3 DNA follows: TGTGCCAGCAGTGCAACACAGGGCAATCAGCCCCAGCATTTT. This encodes CASSATQGNQPQHF.

The gene calls are TRBV10-3 and TRBJ2-7; 7 nucleotides line up with TRBD1. This CDR3 spans 13 amino acids. Germline V gene sequence: CDR1 ENHRY, CDR2 SYGVKD. The J segment lost 3 bases and the V segment lost 4 bases, leaving 3 bases of the junction unmatched. The CDR3 region is CAISGGQNYEQYF. CDR3 nucleotides: TGTGCCATCAGTGGGGGACAGAACTACGAGCAGTACTTC.

This chain links TRBV30 with TRBJ2-5; TRBD1 aligns across 8 bases. V lost 1 base to trimming and J lost 2 bases; unmatched junction nucleotides: 6. The CDR3 extends over 15 amino acids. Per germline, CDR1 GTSNPN and CDR2 SVGIG (reference sequence). The chain's CDR3 is CAWSGGQGGQETQYF. The CDR3 bases are TGTGCCTGGAGTGGTGGACAGGGCGGACAAGAGACCCAGTACTTC.

This chain uses TRBV6-6 with TRBJ2-2; D might be TRBD1 (5 bases). V lost 8 bases and J 5 bases, leaving 15 bases between the germline ends. Germline-derived CDR1 and CDR2 are MNHNY and SVGAGI (reference sequence). The CDR3 extends over 14 amino acids. The CDR3 nucleotides read TGTGCCAGCTGCAGGGAAGTGGGGACCGGGGAGCTGTTTTTT. This encodes CASCREVGTGELFF.

The J gene is TRBJ1-1, the V gene TRBV6-5; weak D call: TRBD1 (6 bases). Trimming removed 6 bases at V and 3 bases at J, with 8 bases between. Looked up from germline, CDR1 is MNHEY and CDR2 is SVGAGI. The CDR3 totals 12 residues. The CDR3 sequence: CASRQGDTEAFF. In DNA, the CDR3 is TGTGCCAGCAGACAGGGCGACACTGAAGCTTTCTTT.

The genes are TRBV7-2 and TRBJ2-3; 8 bases align to TRBD2. The V gene's germline CDR1 is SGHTA and CDR2 FQGNSA. Trimming cost V 5 bases and J 4 bases; bases outside gene matches: 11. The CDR3 is 16 residues long. The chain's CDR3 is CASSTRGGSSADTQYF. CDR3 coding DNA: TGTGCCAGCAGCACTCGCGGGGGGAGTAGTGCAGATACGCAGTATTTT. Filled out from reference TRBV7-2 and TRBJ2-3, the complete variable domain reads GAGVSQSPSNKVTEKGKDVELRCDPISGHTALYWYRQSLGQGLEFLIYFQGNSAPDKSGLPSDRFSAERTGGSVSTLTIQRTQQEDSAVYLCASSTRGGSSADTQYFGPGTRLTVL.

The rearrangement links TRBV7-9 to TRBJ1-3, with unresolved D. CDR3 size: 14 residues. Germline-derived CDR1 and CDR2 are SEHNR and FQNEAQ (reference sequence). Trimming took 6 bases from V and 0 from J, leaving 9 bases between them. CDR3 sequence: CASSTGFSGNTIYF. The DNA of the CDR3 is TGTGCCAGCAGTACGGGGTTCTCTGGAAACACCATATATTTT.

The rearrangement links TRBV29-1 to TRBJ2-3, with 11 bases fitting TRBD2. Trimming removed 2 bases from V and 8 bases from J; junction bases left unmatched: 12. Germline V CDR1 and CDR2: SQVTM, ANQGSEA. CDR3 size: 16 residues. DNA for the CDR3: TGCAGCGTTGAAAAAACTAGCGGGGGCCGAGGTGGTACGCAGTATTTT. Translated: CSVEKTSGGRGGTQYF.